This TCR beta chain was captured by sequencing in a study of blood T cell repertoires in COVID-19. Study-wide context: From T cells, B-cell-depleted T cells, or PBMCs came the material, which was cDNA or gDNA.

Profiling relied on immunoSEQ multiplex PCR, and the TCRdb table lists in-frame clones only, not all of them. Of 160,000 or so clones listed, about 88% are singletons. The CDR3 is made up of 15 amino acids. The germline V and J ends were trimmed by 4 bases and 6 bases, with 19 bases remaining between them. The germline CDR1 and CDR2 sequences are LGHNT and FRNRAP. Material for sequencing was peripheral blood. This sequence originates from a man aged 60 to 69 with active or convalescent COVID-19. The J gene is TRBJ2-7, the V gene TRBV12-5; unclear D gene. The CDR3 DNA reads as TGTGCTAGTGGTTCCCTGAGCGCGGTTCTTAGCGAGCAGTACTTC. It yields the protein CASGSLSAVLSEQYF.